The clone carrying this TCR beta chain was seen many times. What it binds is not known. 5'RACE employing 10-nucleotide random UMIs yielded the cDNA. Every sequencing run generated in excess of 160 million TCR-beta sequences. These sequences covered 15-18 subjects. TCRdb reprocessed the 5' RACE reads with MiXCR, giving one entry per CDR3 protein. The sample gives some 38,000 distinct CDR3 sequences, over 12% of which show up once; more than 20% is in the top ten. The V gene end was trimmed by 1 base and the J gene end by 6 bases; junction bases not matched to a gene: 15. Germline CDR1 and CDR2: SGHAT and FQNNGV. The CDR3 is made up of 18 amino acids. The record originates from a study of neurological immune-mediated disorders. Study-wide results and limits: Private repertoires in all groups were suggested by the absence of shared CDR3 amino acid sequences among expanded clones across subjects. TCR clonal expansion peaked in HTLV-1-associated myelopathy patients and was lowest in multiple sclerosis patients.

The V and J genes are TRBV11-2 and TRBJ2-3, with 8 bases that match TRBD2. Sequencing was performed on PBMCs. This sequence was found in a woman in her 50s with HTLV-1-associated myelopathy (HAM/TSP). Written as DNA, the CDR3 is TGTGCCAGCAGCTTAGGGGTGATGGCGGGGGGCGGGTTGGATACGCAGTATTTT. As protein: CASSLGVMAGGGLDTQYF.